This TCR beta chain was recovered during a study of blood T cell repertoires in COVID-19. Study as a whole: Specimens from acute and convalescent COVID-19 originated in the United States, Italy and Spain. Sources were T cells, B-cell-depleted T cells, or PBMCs; the material itself was cDNA or gDNA.

Seattle participants joined during active infection and were tracked over time. Original processing notes: Nucleated cell number was recorded as an estimate derived from reference gene primer amplification. Some clones are missing from TCRdb's copy, which holds only in-frame ones; the method was immunoSEQ multiplex PCR. That table gives V, J and clone size, and the DNA gave D and trimming. The table has approximately 240,000 clones, around 90% seen once. The receptor's source is a man under 40 with COVID-19, enrolled during active disease. The sequencing sample was made of peripheral blood.

This chain's CDR3 is CASRDSSSYEQYF. The CDR3 coding sequence is TGTGCCAGCAGGGACAGTTCCTCCTACGAGCAGTACTTC. The rearrangement joins TRBV6-5 to TRBJ2-7; weak D call: TRBD1 (6 bases). The germline V gene has CDR1 MNHEY and CDR2 SVGAGI. The CDR3 is 13 amino acids. V lost 6 bases and J 0 bases, leaving 9 bases between the germline ends.